Below, 16 T cell receptor beta chains from the same sample are listed, as sequenced in a study of blood T cells in healthy people across ages (dated by TCRdb to 2015 to 2017). The method behind the library was 5' RACE. The sequencer was an Illumina HiSeq 2500. The second PCR ran for about 6 to 12 cycles and used a J-beta primer mix along with a sample-barcoded 5' primer. TCRdb applied fastp at Q25 and MiXCR to the public reads, then kept only in-frame beta chains. Each CDR3 protein gets just one entry, which takes the most common genes and DNA from the rows behind it. The sample table records approximately 800,000 distinct CDR3 sequences; roughly 24% of these occur just once. 3% of the sample belongs to the ten largest clones. These data were also filed under a second study, of T cells of mothers and their children.

The sequencing input was blood. These receptors were collected from a boy between 5 and 17 years old in good health.

The chain recombines TRBV10-3 with TRBJ1-3; D is unresolved. The ends were cut back, 1 base at V and 0 bases at J, with 10 bases in the middle. This CDR3 region has 16 residues. From germline, CDR1 is ENHRY and CDR2 SYGVKD. CDR3 region: CAISEFDRTSGNTIYF. DNA for the CDR3: TGTGCCATCAGTGAGTTCGATCGAACCTCTGGAAACACCATATATTTT.

This clonotype was seen more than once but under ten times. The gene calls are TRBV5-1 and TRBJ1-1; unclear D gene. Trimming shortened V by 7 bases and J by 8 bases, and 18 bases separated the two germline ends. CDR1 is SGHRS, CDR2 YFSETQ, per germline. The CDR3 runs to 13 residues. As DNA, the CDR3 is TGCGCCAGCGCGTTGGCGGCCACCCGAGAAGCTTTCTTT. This gives the protein CASALAATREAFF. Full variable domain (remainder filled in from reference TRBV5-1 and TRBJ1-1): KAGVTQTPRYLIKTRGQQVTLSCSPISGHRSVSWYQQTPGQGLQFLFEYFSETQRNKGNFPGRFSGRQFSNSRSEMNVSTLELGDSALYLCASALAATREAFFGQGTRLTVV.

This clonotype came up a few times. The V and J genes are TRBV7-6 and TRBJ2-5; D uncertain. Matching the DNA end better, TRBJ2-1 makes the J call doubtful. This CDR3 contains 15 residues. CDR1 is SGHVS, CDR2 FNYEAQ, per germline. CDR3 nucleotide sequence: TGTGCCAGCAGCTTCCAGGTTCTTCTTGTCAATGAGCAGTTCTTC. This sequence encodes CASSFQVLLVNEQFF.

This clonotype was counted at least ten times. This chain links TRBV5-1 with TRBJ2-5, with D hard to call. Trimming left V 2 bases short and J 2 bases short, with 10 bases between. This CDR3 spans 14 amino acids. Germline values: CDR1 SGHRS, CDR2 YFSETQ. CDR3 nucleotides: TGCGCCAGCAGCTTCGGCTCCCAACAAGAGACCCAGTACTTC. It encodes CASSFGSQQETQYF.

This clonotype was observed a few times. This rearrangement joins TRBV7-3 to TRBJ1-1, with D unclear. Germline V gene lookup returns CDR1 SGHTA and CDR2 FQGTGA. The ends were cut back, 0 bases at V and 1 base at J, with 15 bases in the middle. The CDR3 covers 17 residues. CDR3 protein: CASSLTVLHEGNTEAFF. The CDR3 bases are TGTGCCAGCAGCTTAACAGTGTTACACGAGGGGAACACTGAAGCTTTCTTT.

This chain joins TRBV29-1 and TRBJ1-4; D unclear. V lost 2 bases to trimming and J lost 1 base, with 17 bases between them. In germline, CDR1 is SQVTM, CDR2 ANQGSEA. This CDR3 comprises 17 residues. The CDR3 spells CSVELAEPGLTNEKLFF. Here the CDR3 DNA reads TGCAGCGTTGAATTAGCAGAGCCCGGCCTAACTAATGAAAAACTGTTTTTT. Full variable domain (remainder filled in from reference TRBV29-1 and TRBJ1-4): SAVISQKPSRDICQRGTSLTIQCQVDSQVTMMFWYRQQPGQSLTLIATANQGSEATYESGFVIDKFPISRPNLTFSTLTVSNMSPEDSSIYLCSVELAEPGLTNEKLFFGSGTQLSVL.

The rearrangement uses TRBV27 and TRBJ2-3; D might be TRBD1 or TRBD2, each matching 5 bases. The CDR3 is made up of 16 amino acids. V was clipped by 5 bases and J by 2 bases, with 17 bases between them. Germline V gene data show CDR1 as MNHEY and CDR2 as SMNVEV (reference sequence). The CDR3 sequence: CASSPLEGYNTDTQYF. In DNA form, the CDR3 reads TGTGCCAGCAGTCCTCTTGAGGGGTACAACACAGATACGCAGTATTTT.

This clonotype was detected a few times. V gene TRBV9 combines with J gene TRBJ1-6; D is unclear. Germline V lookup: CDR1 SGDLS, CDR2 YYNGEE. CDR3 size: 15 residues. V gave up 0 bases and J gave up 7 bases, with 11 bases separating them. The CDR3 sequence: CASSVGVGLNSPLHF. In DNA form, the CDR3 reads TGTGCCAGCAGCGTAGGGGTAGGGCTGAATTCACCCCTCCACTTT.

The chain has TRBV7-8 and TRBJ2-5, with D maybe TRBD2 (6 bases). V lost 5 bases to trimming and J lost 7 bases, with 20 bases between them. The germline gives CDR1 SGHVS, CDR2 FQNEAQ. This CDR3 contains 15 residues. CDR3 loop: CASSLPRGRGGTQYF. In nucleotides, the CDR3 is TGTGCCAGCAGCCTCCCACGGGGCCGGGGAGGGACCCAGTACTTC.

V gene TRBV5-1 combines with J gene TRBJ2-7, with 9 bases fitting TRBD1. The CDR3 sequence is 14 residues long. Germline assignment: CDR1 SGHRS and CDR2 YFSETQ. The V gene end was trimmed by 4 bases and the J gene end by 9 bases; junction bases not matched to a gene: 11. CDR3 residues: CASSPGQGWLGQYF. The CDR3 nucleotides read TGCGCCAGCAGCCCCGGACAGGGGTGGTTGGGGCAGTACTTC.

This clonotype was seen a handful of times. V usage is TRBV12-3 or TRBV12-4 and J usage is TRBJ2-3; D ambiguous. Trimming removed 8 bases from V and 5 bases from J, with 23 bases in between. The CDR3 contains 16 residues. CDR3 in DNA: TGTGCCAGCCGCAGATGGAGTCTAAACAGCCGAGATACGCAGTATTTT. Translating it yields CASRRWSLNSRDTQYF.

The J gene is TRBJ2-7, the V gene TRBV6-6; perhaps TRBD1 as D (5 bases). The germline V and J ends were trimmed by 6 bases and 2 bases, with 20 bases remaining between them. The CDR3 runs to 16 residues. CDR1 and CDR2 (germline): MNHNY, SVGAGI (reference sequence). The CDR3 spells CASRPTLEAGPYEQYF. In DNA, the CDR3 is TGTGCCAGCAGGCCTACCCTAGAGGCAGGGCCCTACGAGCAGTACTTC.

The rearrangement links TRBV3-1 to TRBJ2-5; D is undetermined. V was shortened by 1 base and J by 5 bases, with 11 bases between the two germline ends. Germline V gene data show CDR1 as LGHDT and CDR2 as YNNKEL (reference sequence). The CDR3 runs to 14 residues. Here the CDR3 DNA reads TGTGCCAGCAGCCAAGCTATGGTCGGGGAGACCCAGTACTTC. It is translated as CASSQAMVGETQYF.

The genes are TRBV5-1 and TRBJ2-7; D remains unclear. V was trimmed by 0 bases and J by 0 bases, leaving 10 bases between them. Germline V gives CDR1 SGHRS, CDR2 YFSETQ. The CDR3 totals 15 residues. The CDR3 sequence: CASSLEGRSSYEQYF. CDR3 DNA: TGCGCCAGCAGCTTGGAGGGCAGAAGCTCCTACGAGCAGTACTTC.

The chain combines TRBV7-3 with TRBJ1-1, with 7 bases aligning to TRBD1. J gave up 3 bases and V 2 bases, and 3 bases lay outside the gene matches. Germline CDR1 SGHTA, CDR2 FQGTGA. CDR3 size: 14 residues. CDR3 protein: CASSLLGQYTEAFF. CDR3 DNA sequence: TGTGCCAGCAGCTTATTGGGACAGTACACTGAAGCTTTCTTT.

V is TRBV12-3 or TRBV12-4 and J is TRBJ2-7; TRBD1 might be the D (6 bases). The length of the CDR3 is 16 residues. V lost 9 bases to trimming and J lost 3 bases, with 24 bases between them. CDR3 amino acids: CASTGYPESPDYEQYF. The CDR3 DNA is TGTGCCAGTACAGGGTACCCAGAGTCCCCGGACTACGAGCAGTACTTC.